Listed below are T cell receptor beta chains from one sample, sequenced in a study of response to subunit inactivated influenza vaccine. TCRdb recomputed calls from the RT-PCR reads with MiXCR, one row per CDR3 protein. This table has almost 600,000 distinct CDR3 sequences, about 14% appearing once. The material sequenced was PBMCs from blood, taken approximately 13 days after vaccination. The receptors originated from a man between 45 and 60 years old who received an inactivated influenza vaccine. Both conserved end residues are part of each CDR3. The D gene is left open where the match is weak. Size tells how often a clone was seen (once, few, many) or the class of an expanded clone, and some rows leave it out.

D gene: NA
clone size: NA
J gene: TRBJ2-7
V gene: TRBV6-1
CDR3 DNA: TGTGCCAGCAGTCCACGGTTTCCGGGGTACGAGCAGTACTTC
CDR3 protein: CASSPRFPGYEQYF

D gene: TRBD2
clone size: NA
J gene: TRBJ2-7
V gene: TRBV20-1
CDR3 DNA: TGCAGTGCTAGGGCGGGAGGGACCTACGAGCAGTACTTC
CDR3 protein: CSARAGGTYEQYF

D gene: NA
clone size: many
J gene: TRBJ1-1
V gene: TRBV20-1
CDR3 DNA: TGCAGTGCTAGATCGGGCTACACTGAAGCTTTCTTT
CDR3 protein: CSARSGYTEAFF

D gene: NA
clone size: few
J gene: TRBJ1-2
V gene: TRBV3-1
CDR3 DNA: TGTGCCAGCAGCCAAGAGGGCGCGACTTATGGCTACACCTTC
CDR3 protein: CASSQEGATYGYTF

D gene: TRBD2
clone size: NA
J gene: TRBJ2-7
V gene: TRBV28
CDR3 DNA: TGTGCCAGCAGGACCGGGGCTAGCGGAACCTACGAGCAGTACTTC
CDR3 protein: CASRTGASGTYEQYF

D gene: TRBD1
clone size: NA
J gene: TRBJ2-5
V gene: TRBV9
CDR3 DNA: TGTGCCAGCAGCGAAAGGACAGGGGGCACGGGGGAGACCCAGTACTTC
CDR3 protein: CASSERTGGTGETQYF

D gene: NA
clone size: many
J gene: TRBJ1-2
V gene: TRBV6-1
CDR3 DNA: TGTGCCAGCAGCCGGGGCCGGACTAACTATGGCTACACCTTC
CDR3 protein: CASSRGRTNYGYTF

D gene: TRBD2
clone size: NA
J gene: TRBJ2-3
V gene: TRBV5-1
CDR3 DNA: TGCGCCAGCAGGTCCAGCGGGGGGGCTGGAGTTACGCAGTATTTT
CDR3 protein: CASRSSGGAGVTQYF

D gene: NA
clone size: few
J gene: TRBJ2-1
V gene: TRBV7-2
CDR3 DNA: TGTGCCAGCAGCACCGGGGCCCGGGGCGACAATGAGCAGTTCTTC
CDR3 protein: CASSTGARGDNEQFF

D gene: NA
clone size: NA
J gene: TRBJ2-5
V gene: TRBV6-5
CDR3 DNA: TGTGCCAGCAGTTACTCTGGACAAAAAGAGGAGACCCAGTACTTC
CDR3 protein: CASSYSGQKEETQYF

D gene: NA
clone size: few
J gene: TRBJ1-2
V gene: TRBV28
CDR3 DNA: TGTGCCAGCAGTTTCGCACAGGGCGAATCCCCCTATGGCTACACCTTC
CDR3 protein: CASSFAQGESPYGYTF

D gene: NA
clone size: NA
J gene: TRBJ2-4
V gene: TRBV11-2
CDR3 DNA: TGTGCCAGCAGCTTAGGGGCCCCGGGGGCGGACATTCAGTACTTC
CDR3 protein: CASSLGAPGADIQYF

D gene: NA
clone size: NA
J gene: TRBJ1-2
V gene: TRBV5-5
CDR3 DNA: TGTGCCAGCAGCTTGAGGGGGGGCGATGGCTACACCTTC
CDR3 protein: CASSLRGGDGYTF

D gene: TRBD1
clone size: NA
J gene: TRBJ2-7
V gene: TRBV18
CDR3 DNA: TGTGCCAGCTCACCACAAGGACAGGGGCCCTACGAGCAGTACTTC
CDR3 protein: CASSPQGQGPYEQYF

D gene: NA
clone size: many
J gene: TRBJ2-2
V gene: TRBV6-4
CDR3 DNA: TGTGCCAGCACAGACAGTATCCCAACCGGGGAGCTGTTTTTT
CDR3 protein: CASTDSIPTGELFF

D gene: NA
clone size: NA
J gene: TRBJ2-2
V gene: TRBV2
CDR3 DNA: TGTGCAAGCACTGAAACCGGGGAGCTGTTTTTT
CDR3 protein: CASTETGELFF

D gene: NA
clone size: few
J gene: TRBJ2-1
V gene: TRBV28
CDR3 DNA: TGTGCCAGCAGTTTATATGACGGGGCATTCTACAATGAGCAGTTCTTC
CDR3 protein: CASSLYDGAFYNEQFF

D gene: NA
clone size: few
J gene: TRBJ1-1
V gene: TRBV20-1
CDR3 DNA: TGCAGTGCCATCCCAGGATTTTACACTGAAGCTTTCTTT
CDR3 protein: CSAIPGFYTEAFF

D gene: NA
clone size: few
J gene: TRBJ2-2
V gene: TRBV5-1
CDR3 DNA: TGCGCCAGCAGCGTGACGGACCCCTCCACCGGGGAGCTGTTTTTT
CDR3 protein: CASSVTDPSTGELFF

D gene: NA
clone size: NA
J gene: TRBJ2-1
V gene: TRBV19
CDR3 DNA: TGTGCCAGTAGTGTACGGGACCCCCTCTATGAGCAGTTCTTC
CDR3 protein: CASSVRDPLYEQFF

D gene: TRBD2
clone size: NA
J gene: TRBJ2-1
V gene: TRBV2
CDR3 DNA: TGTGCCAGCAGTGAAACTAGCGGGAGGGTTTATGAGCAGTTCTTC
CDR3 protein: CASSETSGRVYEQFF

D gene: NA
clone size: NA
J gene: TRBJ2-3
V gene: TRBV12-3/TRBV12-4
CDR3 DNA: TGTGCCAGCAGTTTAGTTGGGTTAACAGATACGCAGTATTTT
CDR3 protein: CASSLVGLTDTQYF

D gene: NA
clone size: NA
J gene: TRBJ2-4
V gene: TRBV6-2/TRBV6-3
CDR3 DNA: TGTGCCAGCAGTTACCGGGCTCCGAACATTCAGTACTTC
CDR3 protein: CASSYRAPNIQYF

D gene: NA
clone size: many
J gene: TRBJ2-3
V gene: TRBV29-1
CDR3 DNA: TGCAGCGCTGCGCCTAGCACAGATACGCAGTATTTT
CDR3 protein: CSAAPSTDTQYF

D gene: NA
clone size: NA
J gene: TRBJ2-7
V gene: TRBV7-9
CDR3 DNA: TGTGCCAGCAGCCCGAAGGGGGGGTTCCCCTACGAGCAGTACTTC
CDR3 protein: CASSPKGGFPYEQYF

D gene: NA
clone size: NA
J gene: TRBJ2-3
V gene: TRBV25-1
CDR3 DNA: TGTGCCAGCAGTGATGCCCCCAGCGCAGATACGCAGTATTTT
CDR3 protein: CASSDAPSADTQYF

D gene: NA
clone size: NA
J gene: TRBJ2-1
V gene: TRBV9
CDR3 DNA: TGTGCCAGCAGCGTAACGGTTTACAATGAGCAGTTCTTC
CDR3 protein: CASSVTVYNEQFF

D gene: NA
clone size: NA
J gene: TRBJ1-2
V gene: TRBV20-1
CDR3 DNA: TGCAGTGCTAGTTCCTATGCGGAAGGCTACACCTTC
CDR3 protein: CSASSYAEGYTF

D gene: NA
clone size: NA
J gene: TRBJ2-1
V gene: TRBV7-8
CDR3 DNA: TGTGCCAGCAGCATAAACGCGGGGCGTTCCTACAATGAGCAGTTCTTC
CDR3 protein: CASSINAGRSYNEQFF

D gene: NA
clone size: many
J gene: TRBJ2-2
V gene: TRBV29-1
CDR3 DNA: TGCAGCGTTCTTTCGGGGACACCCACCGGGGAGCTGTTTTTT
CDR3 protein: CSVLSGTPTGELFF

D gene: NA
clone size: many
J gene: TRBJ1-5
V gene: TRBV12-3/TRBV12-4
CDR3 DNA: TGTGCCAGCAGGTCTTTGGGTCAGCCCCAGCATTTT
CDR3 protein: CASRSLGQPQHF

D gene: TRBD2
clone size: few
J gene: TRBJ2-5
V gene: TRBV6-4
CDR3 DNA: TGTGCCAGCAGTGGTTCCGGACTAGCGGGGGGTACGGAGGAGACCCAGTACTTC
CDR3 protein: CASSGSGLAGGTEETQYF

D gene: TRBD1
clone size: NA
J gene: TRBJ2-1
V gene: TRBV18
CDR3 DNA: TGTGCCAGCTCACCACTGGGACAGGGGACCAATGAGCAGTTCTTC
CDR3 protein: CASSPLGQGTNEQFF

D gene: TRBD2
clone size: NA
J gene: TRBJ2-3
V gene: TRBV20-1
CDR3 DNA: TGCAGTGCCCCAGAAGGACTAGCGGGACGAGGGGATACGCAGTATTTT
CDR3 protein: CSAPEGLAGRGDTQYF

D gene: TRBD1
clone size: NA
J gene: TRBJ2-3
V gene: TRBV10-3
CDR3 DNA: TGTGCCATCAGTGGGACAGGGGGGGGCACAGATACGCAGTATTTT
CDR3 protein: CAISGTGGGTDTQYF